This T cell receptor (beta chain) was obtained from a study of cytomegalovirus exposure and HLA in healthy donors. Germline CDR1 SGHRS, CDR2 YFSETQ. V was clipped by 2 bases and J by 6 bases; unmatched bases: 2. The CDR3 spans 14 residues. The PCR employed 60 Vbeta primers together with 13 Jbeta primers. Profiling relied on immunoSEQ multiplex PCR, and the TCRdb table lists in-frame clones only, not all of them. The table records about 160,000 clones, around four fifths of them present only once. The chain couples TRBV5-1 to TRBJ2-2; 9 nucleotides line up with TRBD1. Sample: PBMCs. The TCR sequence derives from a girl aged 2 to 10 in good health and CMV-seropositive. CDR3 region: CASSLRTGAGELFF. The CDR3 region has the DNA TGCGCCAGCAGCTTAAGGACAGGGGCCGGGGAGCTGTTTTTT.